This entry lists 32 T cell receptor beta chains sequenced from one sample in a study of identical twins. TCRdb passed the 5' RACE reads through MiXCR, listing each CDR3 protein once. The table shows about 100,000 distinct CDR3 sequences, with under 7% occurring only once. Material for sequencing was memory T cells sorted from blood. Receptors originate from a woman aged 45-65 years in good health.

This clonotype was picked up many times. This chain uses TRBV12-3 or TRBV12-4 with TRBJ1-1; D ambiguous. CDR3 length: 14 residues. Trimming removed 1 base from V and 1 base from J, with 7 bases in between. CDR3 sequence reads: CASSLGAGNTEAFF. Here the CDR3 DNA reads TGTGCCAGCAGTTTAGGGGCGGGGAACACTGAAGCTTTCTTT.

This clonotype was observed a few times. The genes are TRBV4-2 and TRBJ1-5; D ambiguous. The germline CDR1 and CDR2 sequences are LGHNA and YNFKEQ. The CDR3 is 14 amino acids. Trimming left V 0 bases short and J 7 bases short, with 10 bases between. The CDR3 spells CASSQDSPGQPQHF. DNA for the CDR3: TGTGCCAGCAGCCAAGATTCTCCCGGGCAGCCCCAGCATTTT.

This clonotype showed up many times. J is TRBJ1-4 and V is TRBV27; 9 positions match TRBD1. Germline loops: CDR1 MNHEY, CDR2 SMNVEV (reference sequence). Germline trimming cut 6 bases from V and 10 bases from J; bases unmatched to any gene: 12. The CDR3 is 15 amino acids. The CDR3 loop is CASRKTTGGGGKLFF. CDR3 DNA sequence: TGTGCCAGCAGAAAAACCACAGGGGGCGGGGGAAAACTGTTTTTT.

Ten or more counts support this clonotype. The chain recombines TRBV27 with TRBJ2-5, with 14 bases that match TRBD2. Looked up from germline, CDR1 is MNHEY and CDR2 is SMNVEV (reference sequence). CDR3 length: 18 amino acids. V dropped 5 bases and J dropped 2; count of bases not matched to a gene: 10. For the CDR3, the DNA is TGTGCCAGCAGTCTCCGGAGGACTAGCGGGAGGACACAAGAGACCCAGTACTTC. Translating it yields CASSLRRTSGRTQETQYF.

This clonotype was observed many times. The chain links TRBV4-1 to TRBJ2-4; D is tentatively TRBD1 or TRBD2 (7 bases each). CDR3 length equals 21 residues. V was clipped by 0 bases and J by 0 bases, with 24 bases between them. The germline V gene encodes CDR1 MGHRA and CDR2 YSYEKL. DNA of the CDR3: TGCGCCAGCAGCCAAGATGCGGGAGACAGGGCGACGACCCTAGCCAAAAACATTCAGTACTTC. It codes for CASSQDAGDRATTLAKNIQYF.

This clonotype was observed at least ten times. This chain's CDR3 is CASSWDSQETQYF. CDR3 DNA: TGTGCCAGCAGTTGGGACAGCCAAGAGACCCAGTACTTC. The rearrangement uses TRBV27 and TRBJ2-5, with 7 bases fitting TRBD1. The CDR3 length is 13 residues. Unmatched junction bases numbered 0, after V lost 4 bases and J lost 1 base. Germline loops: CDR1 MNHEY, CDR2 SMNVEV (reference sequence).

This clonotype has ten or more counts. The chain recombines TRBV20-1 with TRBJ2-5; TRBD1 or TRBD2 may be the D gene (5 bases each). The V and J ends lost 6 bases and 2 bases respectively, with 10 bases between them. The length of the CDR3 is 12 residues. CDR1 is DFQATT, CDR2 SNEGSKA, per germline (reference sequence). As DNA, the CDR3 is TGCAGTGCCGAATGGGGGCAAGAGACCCAGTACTTC. Protein sequence: CSAEWGQETQYF.

As concerns this clonotype: One junction end does not reproduce the germline sequence, and a read error may be involved. J is TRBJ2-1 and V is TRBV7-9; 12 bases align to TRBD1. Germline CDR1 and CDR2: SEHNR and FQNEAQ (reference sequence). There are 15 residues in the CDR3. CDR3 DNA: TGTGCCAGCAGCCCGGGACAGGGGGCCTACAATAAGCAGTTCTTC. Translation: CASSPGQGAYNKQFF.

This clonotype was observed at least ten times. The V and J genes are TRBV29-1 and TRBJ2-2; no reliable D call. Germline loops: CDR1 SQVTM, CDR2 ANQGSEA. This CDR3 comprises 13 residues. V dropped 6 bases and J dropped 5 bases, with 13 bases sitting between them. CDR3 loop: CSVAPAVTGELFF. In DNA, the CDR3 is TGCAGCGTGGCGCCGGCGGTTACCGGGGAGCTGTTTTTT.

The chain has TRBV7-9 and TRBJ2-5; D might be TRBD1 (6 bases). CDR1 is SEHNR, CDR2 FQNEAQ, per germline (reference sequence). The V and J ends lost 5 bases and 9 bases respectively, with 19 bases between them. The CDR3 is 14 residues long. In DNA form, the CDR3 reads TGTGCCAGCAGCCCTGGTGGCTATTCAGGGGCCCAGTACTTC. Translation gives CASSPGGYSGAQYF. The full variable domain, with the rest looked up from reference TRBV7-9 and TRBJ2-5, is DTGVSQNPRHKITKRGQNVTFRCDPISEHNRLYWYRQTLGQGPEFLTYFQNEAQLEKSRLLSDRFSAERPKGSFSTLEIQRTEQGDSAMYLCASSPGGYSGAQYFGPGTRLLVL.

This chain connects TRBV3-1 to TRBJ2-2; D remains ambiguous. The germline V gene encodes CDR1 LGHDT and CDR2 YNNKEL (reference sequence). V lost 4 bases and J lost 8, with 14 bases in between. This CDR3 contains 14 residues. The CDR3 sequence: CASSLAPERGELFF. CDR3 coding DNA: TGTGCCAGCAGCCTGGCACCCGAAAGGGGGGAGCTGTTTTTT.

This clonotype was seen repeatedly, ten times or more. V and J are TRBV12-3 or TRBV12-4 and TRBJ1-2; possibly TRBD1 for D (6 bases). The CDR3 has 12 residues. Between the trimmed V and J ends, which lost 5 bases and 8 bases, there was a span of 12 bases. CDR3 sequence (DNA): TGTGCCAGCAGTACAGGGCTGCAAGGCTACACCTTC. It translates to CASSTGLQGYTF.

This clonotype was recorded a few times. The rearrangement uses TRBV30 and TRBJ2-7; possibly TRBD2 for D (5 bases). Germline CDR1 and CDR2: GTSNPN and SVGIG (reference sequence). The V end lost 2 bases, the J end lost 0 bases, and 11 bases lay between the germline ends. CDR3 size: 14 residues. CDR3 residues: CAWSKSGSSYEQYF. The CDR3 DNA reads as TGTGCCTGGAGTAAAAGCGGAAGCTCCTACGAGCAGTACTTC. The entire variable domain, with the rest obtained from reference TRBV30 and TRBJ2-7, is as follows: SQTIHQWPATLVQPVGSPLSLECTVEGTSNPNLYWYRQAAGRGLQLLFYSVGIGQISSEVPQNLSASRPQDRQFILSSKKLLLSDSGFYLCAWSKSGSSYEQYFGPGTRLTVT.

This clonotype was found a few times. CDR3 region: CASSRRTGGLNTEAFF. The CDR3 DNA is TGTGCCAGCAGCCGACGGACAGGGGGCTTGAACACTGAAGCTTTCTTT. This sequence joins TRBV14 and TRBJ1-1; 11 nucleotides align to TRBD1. V lost 4 bases, J lost 0 bases, and 4 bases stayed unmatched. This CDR3 is built from 16 residues. Looked up from germline, CDR1 is SGHDN and CDR2 is FVKESK.

This clonotype was counted many times. The chain couples TRBV20-1 to TRBJ2-3; D may match TRBD1 or TRBD2 (5 bases each). CDR1 DFQATT and CDR2 SNEGSKA come from the germline V gene (reference sequence). Trimming pared 8 bases from V and 3 bases from J, leaving 18 bases between. The CDR3 totals 14 residues. The CDR3 DNA reads TGCAGTTCAATTGGGGGAGATAGTACAGATACGCAGTATTTT. Amino acid sequence: CSSIGGDSTDTQYF.

Many counts were recorded for this clonotype. The rearrangement uses TRBV7-2 and TRBJ2-1, with D perhaps being TRBD1 or TRBD2 (6 bases each). From germline, CDR1 is SGHTA and CDR2 FQGNSA. The CDR3 has 17 amino acids. V lost 0 bases, J lost 0 bases, and 12 bases lay in between. The CDR3 bases are TGTGCCAGCAGCTTAGCGGCGGGACAAAGCTCCTACAATGAGCAGTTCTTC. The encoded protein is CASSLAAGQSSYNEQFF.

This clonotype was observed at least ten times. The chain combines TRBV10-3 with TRBJ2-5, with TRBD1 matching over 7 bases. V gave up 4 bases and J gave up 4 bases; unmatched junction bases: 6. The CDR3 consists of 14 residues. Germline CDR1 reads ENHRY; CDR2 reads SYGVKD. The CDR3 coding sequence is TGTGCCATCAGTGGCCAAGGGGGCCTAGAGACCCAGTACTTC. Its protein is CAISGQGGLETQYF.

The gene calls are TRBV12-3 or TRBV12-4 and TRBJ2-7; D possibly corresponds to TRBD1 (6 bases). Trimming cost V 6 bases and J 2 bases, with 14 bases left between them. CDR3 length: 14 residues. As DNA, the CDR3 is TGTGCCAGCAGATGGGACATTGGTCCCTACGAGCAGTACTTC. Amino acids: CASRWDIGPYEQYF.

The chain couples TRBV5-6 to TRBJ2-5, with TRBD2 matching 9 bases. V lost 0 bases to trimming and J lost 4 bases; unmatched junction nucleotides: 4. CDR1 and CDR2 from the germline V gene are SGHDT and YYEEEE. The CDR3 contains 15 residues. Here the CDR3 DNA reads TGTGCCAGCAGCTTGGACGCGACTAGCGGAGAGACCCAGTACTTC. This encodes CASSLDATSGETQYF.

This clonotype was counted many times. The chain has TRBV11-2 and TRBJ2-7; D is unclear. The CDR3 covers 14 residues. Trimming cost V 3 bases and J 0 bases, with 9 bases left between them. The germline V gene has CDR1 SGHAT and CDR2 FQNNGV. The CDR3 DNA follows: TGTGCCAGCAGCTTGAAAGTTTACTCCTACGAGCAGTACTTC. This sequence encodes CASSLKVYSYEQYF.

This clonotype was found many times. V is TRBV3-1 and J is TRBJ1-5; unclear D gene. This CDR3 is 16 amino acids long. V dropped 0 bases and J dropped 0 bases, with 9 bases sitting between them. Germline V gene sequence: CDR1 LGHDT, CDR2 YNNKEL (reference sequence). CDR3 protein: CASSQDGTGSNQPQHF. In DNA, the CDR3 is TGTGCCAGCAGCCAAGATGGCACGGGTAGCAATCAGCCCCAGCATTTT.

This clonotype appeared many times. The V gene is TRBV7-2, the J gene TRBJ1-1; D possibly corresponds to TRBD1 (6 bases). This CDR3 comprises 16 residues. CDR1 and CDR2 (germline): SGHTA, FQGNSA. V shed 1 base and J shed 5 bases, with 17 bases lying between them. The CDR3 reads CASSLVGGARRTEAFF. The CDR3 coding sequence is TGTGCCAGCAGCTTAGTAGGGGGGGCGCGAAGAACTGAAGCTTTCTTT. Complete variable domain (other parts from reference TRBV7-2 and TRBJ1-1): GAGVSQSPSNKVTEKGKDVELRCDPISGHTALYWYRQSLGQGLEFLIYFQGNSAPDKSGLPSDRFSAERTGGSVSTLTIQRTQQEDSAVYLCASSLVGGARRTEAFFGQGTRLTVV.

This clonotype was observed many times. The chain employs TRBV20-1 and TRBJ2-7; D may be TRBD1 (6 bases). This CDR3 comprises 14 residues. CDR1 and CDR2 from the germline V gene are DFQATT and SNEGSKA (reference sequence). V lost 0 bases and J lost 3, with 12 bases in between. The CDR3 region has the DNA TGCAGTGCTAGAGATAGGGGGAACCTCTACGAGCAGTACTTC. This gives the protein CSARDRGNLYEQYF.

This clonotype was seen repeatedly, ten times or more. This chain connects TRBV12-3 or TRBV12-4 to TRBJ2-6; D not resolved. The CDR3 length is 15 residues. Trimming cost V 6 bases and J 3 bases, with 12 bases left between them. CDR3 coding DNA: TGTGCCAGCAGCCCCCCCGGTGGTGGGGCCAACGTCCTGACTTTC. Amino acid sequence: CASSPPGGGANVLTF.

Many counts were recorded for this clonotype. J is TRBJ2-1 and V is TRBV29-1, with D perhaps matching TRBD1 (6 bases). CDR1 is SQVTM and CDR2 is ANQGSEA in the germline V gene. The CDR3 length is 12 residues. Trimming removed 5 bases at V and 10 bases at J, with 15 bases between. The CDR3 DNA sequence: TGCAGCGTTTCAAACAGGGCCAAAGAGCAGTTCTTC. This encodes CSVSNRAKEQFF.

V usage is TRBV20-1 and J usage is TRBJ1-6; D unclear. Germline V gives CDR1 DFQATT, CDR2 SNEGSKA (reference sequence). The V end was cut by 2 bases, the J end by 8 bases, with 13 bases between. This CDR3 is 14 amino acids long. CDR3 in amino acids: CSARRPGFDSPLHF. The CDR3 coding sequence is TGCAGTGCTAGACGGCCCGGGTTCGATTCACCCCTCCACTTT.

Ten or more counts support this clonotype. CDR3 loop: CASSYETGFPYEQYV. The DNA of the CDR3 is TGTGCCAGCAGCTACGAAACAGGCTTCCCCTACGAGCAGTACGTC. The chain is built from TRBV5-5 and TRBJ2-7, with D possibly matching TRBD1 (5 bases). Germline V gives CDR1 SGHKS, CDR2 YYEKEE (reference sequence). The CDR3 runs to 15 residues. Trimming stripped 3 bases from V and 2 bases from J, with 15 bases between.

This chain links TRBV20-1 with TRBJ2-7; 10 bases fit TRBD2. Germline CDR1 and CDR2: DFQATT and SNEGSKA (reference sequence). The V and J ends lost 4 bases and 5 bases, in that order; junction bases with no gene match: 5. The CDR3 sequence is 13 residues long. DNA of the CDR3: TGCAGTGCTATAGCGGGAGGTGGGGACGAGCAGTACTTC. Protein product: CSAIAGGGDEQYF.

V and J are TRBV7-9 and TRBJ1-1; 10 bases align to TRBD1. The CDR3 totals 15 residues. Germline V gene lookup returns CDR1 SEHNR and CDR2 FQNEAQ (reference sequence). With V trimmed by 5 bases and J by 4 bases, 7 bases remained unmatched. This chain's CDR3 is CASSLTGGAGTEAFF. CDR3 nucleotides: TGTGCCAGCAGCCTGACAGGGGGCGCGGGCACTGAAGCTTTCTTT.

Only a few counts were recorded for this clonotype. V gene TRBV27 combines with J gene TRBJ2-7, with 7 bases fitting TRBD1. V shed 7 bases and J 2 bases; nucleotides not matched to a gene: 11. The germline gives CDR1 MNHEY, CDR2 SMNVEV (reference sequence). The CDR3 is 15 residues long. CDR3 amino acids: CASNFLRDSAYEQYF. For the CDR3, the DNA is TGTGCCAGCAACTTCCTCCGGGACAGTGCCTACGAGCAGTACTTC.

Ten or more counts support this clonotype. The chain is built from TRBV12-3 or TRBV12-4 and TRBJ1-5, with TRBD1 matching over 7 bases. V shed 3 bases, J shed 9 bases, and the junction held 11 bases outside the gene matches. The CDR3 is 15 residues long. The CDR3 is CASSLGQSDAGPQHF. The CDR3, as DNA: TGTGCCAGCAGTTTGGGACAGAGCGACGCGGGGCCCCAGCATTTT.

This clonotype was observed a few times. V gene TRBV4-1 combines with J gene TRBJ2-5; a weak D match, TRBD2 (5 bases). The V gene lost 5 bases and the J gene lost 5 bases, with 15 bases spanning the gap. Germline CDR1 is MGHRA and CDR2 is YSYEKL. The CDR3 contains 14 residues. CDR3 sequence: CASSTAARGETQYF. CDR3 DNA sequence: TGCGCCAGCAGCACAGCGGCCCGTGGGGAGACCCAGTACTTC.